This TCR beta chain was observed in a study of radiotherapy plus CTLA-4 blockade in lung cancer. Study-level points and caveats: How blood T cell clones changed early, along with interferon-beta, reportedly forecast response best.

The CDR3 contains 18 residues. Trimming took 7 bases from V and 2 from J; bases not matched to a gene: 12. Germline values: CDR1 LNHDA, CDR2 SQIVND (reference sequence). In regard to this clone: Its antigen is undetermined.

Assay used: immunoSEQ multiplex PCR; TCRdb lists only in-frame clones, some missing. The sample includes 60,000 to 75,000 clones, around 69% seen only once; the top ten take roughly 15%. This chain joins TRBV19 and TRBJ2-6, with 9 bases matching TRBD1. The receptor comes from a human donor with non-small cell lung cancer whose response to radiotherapy plus ipilimumab could not be evaluated. Some clones in this sample may be carry-over from other donors' samples. Source: peripheral blood, taken from a patient treated with radiotherapy plus ipilimumab. CDR3 region: CASTIMGQGGPGANVLTF. The CDR3, as DNA: TGTGCCAGTACTATTATGGGACAGGGAGGGCCTGGGGCCAACGTCCTGACTTTC.